The 3 T cell receptor beta chains presented below share a single source sample, sequenced in a study of CD8 T cells in ankylosing spondylitis. TCRdb itself ran the 5' RACE reads through MiXCR, one entry per CDR3 protein. The repertoire includes about 140,000 distinct CDR3 sequences, approximately 7.4% of them detected once, and around 12% sits in the top ten. Source material: blood, either unsorted or a sorted T cell fraction (not recorded which). Receptors were obtained from a female donor with ankylosing spondylitis or in good health (not recorded which).

This clonotype was seen ten or more times. The chain uses TRBV6-2 or TRBV6-3 and TRBJ2-5; D not certain. V was clipped by 0 bases and J by 5 bases, with 16 bases between them. Germline V gene data show CDR1 as MNHEY and CDR2 as SVGEGT. This CDR3 region has 16 residues. In DNA, the CDR3 is TGTGCCAGCAGTTACTCGGGAAAGGCCCTCGGTGAGACCCAGTACTTC. Its translation is CASSYSGKALGETQYF.

This clonotype showed up many times. The chain carries TRBV7-9 and TRBJ1-1; D is ambiguous. Trimming pared 6 bases from V and 0 bases from J, leaving 5 bases between. Germline CDR1 SEHNR, CDR2 FQNEAQ (reference sequence). This CDR3 spans 12 amino acids. The CDR3 bases are TGTGCCAGCAGTCTCATGAACACTGAAGCTTTCTTT. Translation gives CASSLMNTEAFF.

This clonotype was seen at least ten times. The V call is TRBV5-1, the J call TRBJ1-5; the match to TRBD1 covers 10 bases. The germline CDR1 and CDR2 sequences are SGHRS and YFSETQ. Germline trimming cut 4 bases from V and 3 bases from J; bases unmatched to any gene: 4. The CDR3 length is 15 residues. In DNA form, the CDR3 reads TGCGCCAGCAGCCCCGGACAGGGGGACAATCAGCCCCAGCATTTT. Its translation is CASSPGQGDNQPQHF.